This T cell receptor beta chain was recorded in a study of CXCR3-negative and CXCR3-positive naive CD8 T cells. Study observations and caveats: CXCR3-positive naive cells carried more hydrophobic TRB CDR3s than CXCR3-negative naive cells did.

On this clonotype itself: Its matching antigen is unknown.

CDR3 size: 15 residues. The germline V gene has CDR1 MDHEN and CDR2 SYDVKM. Through 5' RACE with UMI labels, the TRB cDNA libraries were prepared. TCRdb re-called the 5' RACE reads and shows each CDR3 protein once, DNA omitted. Seen in this sample are 110,000 or so distinct CDR3 sequences; the ten most common clones hold 0.36%. CD45RO-CCR7+CD27+CD95- expression identified naive CD8+ T cells. The specimen sequenced was naive CXCR3+ CD8+ T cells from blood. Subset defined: CD45RO-CCR7+CD27+CD95- naive CD8+ T cells expressing CXCR3 (TNR3+). V and J are TRBV28 and TRBJ2-3; TCRdb's D call, TRBD2, is unchecked because there is no DNA. The receptor's source is a human donor in good health. Some clones in this sample may be carry-over from other donors' samples. The CDR3 sequence is CASSLSGSGTDTQYF.